A single sample gave rise to the 23 T cell receptor beta chains below, sequenced in a study of blood T cell repertoires in COVID-19. Method: immunoSEQ multiplex PCR; TCRdb's copy keeps in-frame clones and lacks some. This table holds some 48,000 clones, 70% to 80% found once. The sample was PBMCs or T cells enriched from blood (not recorded which). The receptors shown here come from a woman in her forties or fifties with acute COVID-19.

This chain links TRBV2 with TRBJ1-2; the D gene is possibly TRBD1 (6 bases). The CDR3 is made up of 14 amino acids. Germline-derived CDR1 and CDR2 are SNHLY and FYNNEI. The ends were cut back, 2 bases at V and 4 bases at J, with 11 bases in the middle. CDR3 sequence reads: CASSELGGAYGYTF. CDR3 DNA sequence: TGTGCCAGCAGTGAATTGGGGGGGGCCTATGGCTACACCTTC.

The rearrangement uses TRBV24-1 and TRBJ1-1; D not certain. Trimming pared 1 base from V and 5 bases from J, leaving 7 bases between. Per germline, CDR1 KGHDR and CDR2 SFDVKD. This CDR3 contains 13 residues. As DNA, the CDR3 is TGTGCCACCAGTGATTTCGGCGGAACTGAAGCTTTCTTT. Translated: CATSDFGGTEAFF.

The chain carries TRBV28 and TRBJ1-2; 8 positions match TRBD1. CDR1 is MDHEN, CDR2 SYDVKM, per germline. V lost 6 bases, J lost 4 bases, and 4 bases stayed unmatched. This CDR3 contains 13 residues. The CDR3 sequence is CASRPDRGYGYTF. Written as DNA, the CDR3 is TGTGCCAGCAGACCAGACAGGGGCTATGGCTACACCTTC.

The V call is TRBV4-2, the J call TRBJ2-3; tentative D call: TRBD1 (5 bases). The ends were cut back, 0 bases at V and 5 bases at J, with 12 bases in the middle. Per germline, CDR1 LGHNA and CDR2 YNFKEQ. There are 15 residues in the CDR3. CDR3 sequence reads: CASSQDTGPGDTQYF. The CDR3 DNA is TGTGCCAGCAGCCAAGATACAGGACCAGGAGATACGCAGTATTTT.

This clone was counted between two and nine times. The chain links TRBV7-6 to TRBJ2-3, with D perhaps TRBD1 (5 bases). Looked up from germline, CDR1 is SGHVS and CDR2 is FNYEAQ. V was shortened by 5 bases and J by 2 bases, with 14 bases between the two germline ends. This CDR3 comprises 15 residues. The CDR3 loop is CASSRKGLLTDTQYF. In DNA form, the CDR3 reads TGTGCCAGCAGCCGAAAGGGGCTTCTCACAGATACGCAGTATTTT.

V usage is TRBV5-1 and J usage is TRBJ2-3; 10 bases align to TRBD2. Germline V gives CDR1 SGHRS, CDR2 YFSETQ. V was clipped by 4 bases and J by 0 bases; unmatched bases: 14. The CDR3 has 19 residues. The CDR3 spells CASSTPPGLAGVSTDTQYF. CDR3 bases: TGCGCCAGCAGCACTCCTCCAGGGCTAGCGGGGGTTAGCACAGATACGCAGTATTTT.

The chain employs TRBV7-9 and TRBJ1-4; no reliable D call. Per germline, CDR1 SEHNR and CDR2 FQNEAQ (reference sequence). V was clipped by 0 bases and J by 2 bases, with 10 bases between them. This CDR3 region has 16 residues. DNA of the CDR3: TGTGCCAGCAGCTTAGCGCGGCGTAGCACTAATGAAAAACTGTTTTTT. As protein: CASSLARRSTNEKLFF.

V gene TRBV28 combines with J gene TRBJ1-1; D gene uncertain. Trimming pared 5 bases from V and 3 bases from J, leaving 7 bases between. The CDR3 is 12 residues long. Germline-derived CDR1 and CDR2 are MDHEN and SYDVKM. The CDR3 nucleotides are TGTGCCAGCAGTCCTACTTACACTGAAGCTTTCTTT. It translates to CASSPTYTEAFF.

The CDR3 sequence: CASSYTDGQGVAFF. The DNA for the CDR3 is TGTGCCAGCAGTTACACCGATGGACAGGGGGTTGCTTTCTTT. The V gene is TRBV6-5, the J gene TRBJ1-1, with 10 bases aligning to TRBD1. In germline, CDR1 is MNHEY, CDR2 SVGAGI. Trimming removed 2 bases from V and 11 bases from J; junction bases left unmatched: 8. This CDR3 spans 14 amino acids.

The V and J genes are TRBV9 and TRBJ2-3; 15 bases are shared with TRBD2. The V segment lost 4 bases and the J segment 2 bases; nucleotides outside the gene matches: 5. Germline V lookup: CDR1 SGDLS, CDR2 YYNGEE. The CDR3 is 17 amino acids. CDR3 protein: CASSPGLAGGITDTQYF. Written as DNA, the CDR3 is TGTGCCAGCAGCCCGGGACTAGCGGGGGGCATCACAGATACGCAGTATTTT.

The chain couples TRBV2 to TRBJ1-2; TRBD1 matches at 7 bases. Germline V gives CDR1 SNHLY, CDR2 FYNNEI. The CDR3 sequence is 14 residues long. Losses at the gene ends were 5 bases for V and 2 bases for J; bases not matched to a gene: 5. The CDR3: CASSKGQRNYGYTF. The CDR3 DNA reads TGTGCCAGCAGTAAGGGACAGAGGAACTATGGCTACACCTTC.

The V call is TRBV10-3, the J call TRBJ2-4; D not certain. The CDR3 spans 11 residues. The V gene lost 3 bases and the J gene lost 7 bases, with 4 bases spanning the gap. Germline CDR1 is ENHRY and CDR2 is SYGVKD. This CDR3 reads CAISDLNIQYF. The CDR3 nucleotides are TGTGCCATCAGTGATCTGAACATTCAGTACTTC.

V usage is TRBV11-3 and J usage is TRBJ1-1, with 7 nucleotides matching TRBD1. Germline lookup yields CDR1 SGHNT and CDR2 YENEEA. This CDR3 spans 13 amino acids. V trimming: 4 bases; J trimming: 2 bases; junction bases outside the gene matches: 1. CDR3 DNA sequence: TGTGCCAGCAGCTGGACAGGAAACACTGAAGCTTTCTTT. It yields the protein CASSWTGNTEAFF. Full variable domain (remainder filled in from reference TRBV11-3 and TRBJ1-1): EAGVVQSPRYKIIEKKQPVAFWCNPISGHNTLYWYLQNLGQGPELLIRYENEEAVDDSQLPKDRFSAERLKGVDSTLKIQPAELGDSAVYLCASSWTGNTEAFFGQGTRLTVV.

The chain couples TRBV5-1 to TRBJ2-5; D perhaps matches TRBD1 (5 bases). V shed 0 bases and J shed 1 base, with 13 bases lying between them. Germline V gene lookup returns CDR1 SGHRS and CDR2 YFSETQ. The CDR3 has 16 amino acids. The CDR3: CASSLVGAWGQETQYF. For the CDR3, the DNA is TGCGCCAGCAGCTTGGTTGGGGCGTGGGGCCAAGAGACCCAGTACTTC.

The V gene is TRBV4-2, the J gene TRBJ1-4; 7 bases fit TRBD1. Unmatched junction bases numbered 0, after V lost 1 base and J lost 4 bases. Germline V gene sequence: CDR1 LGHNA, CDR2 YNFKEQ. There are 14 residues in the CDR3. CDR3 residues: CASSQGQGNEKLFF. The CDR3 bases are TGTGCCAGCAGCCAAGGACAGGGTAATGAAAAACTGTTTTTT.

This clone was detected a few times. This chain connects TRBV27 to TRBJ1-5; D possibly corresponds to TRBD1 (5 bases). Germline V gene lookup returns CDR1 MNHEY and CDR2 SMNVEV (reference sequence). With 6 bases removed from V and 0 bases from J, the gap between germline ends came to 9 bases. The CDR3 is 14 amino acids. The CDR3 nucleotides are TGTGCCAGCAGGGGCCAGGGTAGCAATCAGCCCCAGCATTTT. This sequence encodes CASRGQGSNQPQHF.

The chain couples TRBV6-2 or TRBV6-3 to TRBJ2-5, with D possibly TRBD1 on 6 matching bases. The CDR3 is 14 amino acids. With 6 bases removed from V and 2 bases from J, the gap between germline ends came to 13 bases. Per germline, CDR1 MNHEY and CDR2 SVGEGT. For the CDR3, the DNA is TGTGCCAGCAGCCTAACAGGGATACAAGAGACCCAGTACTTC. Translated: CASSLTGIQETQYF.

This chain connects TRBV6-4 to TRBJ1-1; D not certain. V gave up 0 bases and J gave up 10 bases, with 15 bases separating them. Germline-derived CDR1 and CDR2 are MRHNA and SNTAGT. This CDR3 region has 14 residues. Written as DNA, the CDR3 is TGTGCCAGCAGTGACTCGTTTCGGGGAGGTAGAGCTTTCTTT. Encoded protein: CASSDSFRGGRAFF.

DNA for the CDR3: TGTGCCAGCAGTACCGGGACAGAGAGTAAAGAGACCCAGTACTTC. It translates to CASSTGTESKETQYF. The gene calls are TRBV2 and TRBJ2-5, with TRBD1 identical over 7 bases. Losses at the gene ends were 5 bases for V and 3 bases for J; bases not matched to a gene: 9. This CDR3 has 15 amino acids. Per germline, CDR1 SNHLY and CDR2 FYNNEI.

The V gene is TRBV7-3, the J gene TRBJ2-1, with D maybe TRBD2 (7 bases). Germline assignment: CDR1 SGHTA and CDR2 FQGTGA. The CDR3 has 18 amino acids. V gave up 5 bases and J gave up 0 bases, with 20 bases separating them. The DNA for the CDR3 is TGTGCCAGCAGCCCTAGGGGGGGAGCAGTCTACTCCTACAATGAGCAGTTCTTC. This encodes CASSPRGGAVYSYNEQFF.

The gene calls are TRBV27 and TRBJ2-1, with a possible D match to TRBD1 (6 bases). The CDR3 sequence is 14 residues long. V dropped 3 bases and J dropped 8 bases, with 14 bases sitting between them. Germline-derived CDR1 and CDR2 are MNHEY and SMNVEV (reference sequence). The chain's CDR3 is CASSFLSTGHEQFF. The DNA of the CDR3 is TGTGCCAGCAGTTTTCTCTCCACAGGGCATGAGCAGTTCTTC.

The gene calls are TRBV7-9 and TRBJ1-4, with D tentatively TRBD1 (5 bases). CDR1 is SEHNR, CDR2 FQNEAQ, per germline (reference sequence). This CDR3 has 16 residues. V dropped 1 base and J dropped 1 base, with 10 bases sitting between them. Written as DNA, the CDR3 is TGTGCCAGCAGCTTAGTGGGGAGGGGAACTAATGAAAAACTGTTTTTT. Residues: CASSLVGRGTNEKLFF.

The rearrangement joins TRBV3-1 (or the pseudogene TRBV3-2) to TRBJ2-1; 11 positions match TRBD1. This CDR3 is 16 amino acids long. Losses at the gene ends were 4 bases for V and 7 bases for J; bases not matched to a gene: 9. From germline, CDR1 is LGHDT and CDR2 YNNKEL (reference sequence). In DNA, the CDR3 is TGTGCCAGCAGCCGATTCGGGACAGGGGGGGGAAATGAGCAGTTCTTC. Translated: CASSRFGTGGGNEQFF.